Listed below are T cell receptor beta chains from one sample, sequenced in a study of PD-L1 blockade in urothelial cancer. Only in-frame clones appear in the TCRdb table, and some are missing; sequencing was by immunoSEQ multiplex PCR. The sample holds about 86,000 clones, about 85% seen once. The sample was PBMCs, taken around atezolizumab (anti-PD-L1) treatment. All receptors derive from a man in his sixties with urothelial cancer. Both conserved end residues are part of each CDR3. Each record gives: CDR3 protein, CDR3 DNA, D gene, J gene, clone size, V gene. The D gene is left open where the match is weak. Clone size is shown for a subset of rows, as once, few, many or a class of expanded clone.

CDR3 protein: CASRQLAGGRAGELFF
CDR3 DNA: TGTGCCAGCAGACAACTAGCGGGAGGTCGGGCCGGGGAGCTGTTTTTT
D gene: TRBD2
J gene: TRBJ2-2
clone size: NA
V gene: TRBV11-2

CDR3 protein: CARKRRTSNTGELFF
CDR3 DNA: TGTGCCAGGAAGCGGCGGACTTCTAACACCGGGGAGCTGTTTTTT
D gene: NA
J gene: TRBJ2-2
clone size: NA
V gene: TRBV28

CDR3 protein: CASSVSQGVSYNEQFF
CDR3 DNA: TGTGCCAGCAGTGTTTCCCAGGGGGTCTCCTACAATGAGCAGTTCTTC
D gene: TRBD1
J gene: TRBJ2-1
clone size: NA
V gene: TRBV6-4

CDR3 protein: CASSLRDWIANTGELFF
CDR3 DNA: TGTGCCAGCAGCCTCCGGGACTGGATCGCGAACACCGGGGAGCTGTTTTTT
D gene: NA
J gene: TRBJ2-2
clone size: NA
V gene: TRBV11-3

CDR3 protein: CASSPRTDNSPLHF
CDR3 DNA: TGTGCCAGCAGCCCTCGGACAGATAATTCACCCCTCCACTTT
D gene: NA
J gene: TRBJ1-6
clone size: NA
V gene: TRBV14

CDR3 protein: CASSQSGGTQYF
CDR3 DNA: TGTGCCAGCAGCCAAAGCGGGGGGACCCAGTACTTC
D gene: TRBD2
J gene: TRBJ2-5
clone size: NA
V gene: TRBV7-2

CDR3 protein: CASSPFEASRETQYF
CDR3 DNA: TGTGCCAGCAGCCCCTTCGAGGCAAGCCGGGAGACCCAGTACTTC
D gene: NA
J gene: TRBJ2-5
clone size: NA
V gene: TRBV7-3

CDR3 protein: CASSPGQGLHEQYF
CDR3 DNA: TGTGCCAGCAGCCCAGGACAGGGTCTCCACGAGCAGTACTTC
D gene: TRBD1
J gene: TRBJ2-7
clone size: NA
V gene: TRBV7-9

CDR3 protein: CASSFLAGDSEQYF
CDR3 DNA: TGTGCCAGCAGCTTTCTAGCGGGAGATTCCGAGCAGTACTTC
D gene: TRBD2
J gene: TRBJ2-7
clone size: NA
V gene: TRBV7-9

CDR3 protein: CASSTTLATNEKLFF
CDR3 DNA: TGCGCCAGCAGCACAACACTAGCAACTAATGAAAAACTGTTTTTT
D gene: NA
J gene: TRBJ1-4
clone size: NA
V gene: TRBV4-1

CDR3 protein: CASSLGGTGDGGYTF
CDR3 DNA: TGTGCCAGCAGCTTAGGCGGGACAGGGGATGGTGGCTACACCTTC
D gene: TRBD1
J gene: TRBJ1-2
clone size: few
V gene: TRBV7-9

CDR3 protein: CASSEGPGEKLFF
CDR3 DNA: TGTGCCAGCTCAGAGGGCCCGGGTGAAAAACTGTTTTTT
D gene: NA
J gene: TRBJ1-4
clone size: NA
V gene: TRBV18

CDR3 protein: CASSSGTGNNSPLHF
CDR3 DNA: TGTGCCAGCAGCTCTGGGACAGGCAATAATTCACCCCTCCACTTT
D gene: TRBD1
J gene: TRBJ1-6
clone size: few
V gene: TRBV13

CDR3 protein: CASSSSRDTIGEQYF
CDR3 DNA: TGTGCCAGCAGTTCCTCCCGGGACACCATAGGCGAGCAGTACTTC
D gene: NA
J gene: TRBJ2-7
clone size: NA
V gene: TRBV7-9

CDR3 protein: CASSRRGGETQYF
CDR3 DNA: TGCGCCAGCAGCCGTCGGGGTGGGGAGACCCAGTACTTC
D gene: NA
J gene: TRBJ2-5
clone size: few
V gene: TRBV5-1

CDR3 protein: CASSYTGAYEQYF
CDR3 DNA: TGCGCCAGCAGCTACACAGGAGCCTACGAGCAGTACTTC
D gene: NA
J gene: TRBJ2-7
clone size: NA
V gene: TRBV5-1

CDR3 protein: CASTPQGNTEAFF
CDR3 DNA: TGCGCCAGCACCCCACAGGGGAACACTGAAGCTTTCTTT
D gene: NA
J gene: TRBJ1-1
clone size: NA
V gene: TRBV5-1

CDR3 protein: CASSDRTGAGNSPLHF
CDR3 DNA: TGTGCCAGCAGCGACCGGACAGGGGCGGGTAATTCACCCCTCCACTTT
D gene: TRBD1
J gene: TRBJ1-6
clone size: NA
V gene: TRBV9

CDR3 protein: CASSPVMTGLRGNTIYF
CDR3 DNA: TGTGCCAGCTCACCGGTAATGACAGGGTTGAGAGGAAACACCATATATTTT
D gene: TRBD1
J gene: TRBJ1-3
clone size: NA
V gene: TRBV18

CDR3 protein: CASSAQLEYNEQFF
CDR3 DNA: TGTGCCAGCAGCGCACAGCTCGAATACAATGAGCAGTTCTTC
D gene: NA
J gene: TRBJ2-1
clone size: NA
V gene: TRBV9

CDR3 protein: CASSRSLAGASTDTQYF
CDR3 DNA: TGCGCCAGCAGTCGATCACTAGCGGGGGCTAGCACAGATACGCAGTATTTT
D gene: TRBD2
J gene: TRBJ2-3
clone size: NA
V gene: TRBV23-1

CDR3 protein: CASSDRLIGEYEQYF
CDR3 DNA: TGTGCCAGCAGCGATAGACTAATTGGGGAATACGAGCAGTACTTC
D gene: NA
J gene: TRBJ2-7
clone size: NA
V gene: TRBV2

CDR3 protein: CALGGVLNTGELFF
CDR3 DNA: TGTGCTTTGGGGGGGGTTCTGAACACCGGGGAGCTGTTTTTT
D gene: TRBD2
J gene: TRBJ2-2
clone size: NA
V gene: TRBV6-5

CDR3 protein: CASSVELGRAGETQYF
CDR3 DNA: TGTGCCAGCAGCGTAGAACTCGGGAGGGCTGGAGAGACCCAGTACTTC
D gene: TRBD2
J gene: TRBJ2-5
clone size: NA
V gene: TRBV9

CDR3 protein: CASSQDIGRAHGYTF
CDR3 DNA: TGCGCCAGCAGCCAAGATATCGGCAGGGCGCATGGCTACACCTTC
D gene: NA
J gene: TRBJ1-2
clone size: NA
V gene: TRBV4-1

CDR3 protein: CASSLAWDTGAEGNTIYF
CDR3 DNA: TGTGCCAGCAGCTTAGCGTGGGACACCGGGGCTGAAGGAAACACCATATATTTT
D gene: NA
J gene: TRBJ1-3
clone size: NA
V gene: TRBV7-8

CDR3 protein: CASMLRGGSEQFF
CDR3 DNA: TGCGCCAGCATGCTGCGCGGAGGGAGTGAGCAGTTCTTC
D gene: NA
J gene: TRBJ2-1
clone size: NA
V gene: TRBV5-1

CDR3 protein: CASRVLSSYEQYF
CDR3 DNA: TGTGCCAGCAGGGTTTTGAGCTCCTACGAGCAGTACTTC
D gene: NA
J gene: TRBJ2-7
clone size: NA
V gene: TRBV27

CDR3 protein: CASSKTDSYNQPQHF
CDR3 DNA: TGTGCCAGCAGTAAGACGGACAGCTACAATCAGCCCCAGCATTTT
D gene: NA
J gene: TRBJ1-5
clone size: NA
V gene: TRBV6-5

CDR3 protein: CASSRRGAGTGELFF
CDR3 DNA: TGTGCCAGCAGCCGCCGTGGGGCTGGCACCGGGGAGCTGTTTTTT
D gene: NA
J gene: TRBJ2-2
clone size: NA
V gene: TRBV11-2

CDR3 protein: CASSQDSGGEQYF
CDR3 DNA: TGCGCCAGCAGCCAAGATTCCGGGGGCGAGCAGTACTTC
D gene: NA
J gene: TRBJ2-7
clone size: NA
V gene: TRBV4-3

CDR3 protein: CASSKDRGRGYGYTF
CDR3 DNA: TGTGCCAGCAGTAAGGACCGGGGGAGAGGCTATGGCTACACCTTC
D gene: NA
J gene: TRBJ1-2
clone size: NA
V gene: TRBV6-5

CDR3 protein: CASSKQGVGFNEQFF
CDR3 DNA: TGTGCCAGCAGTAAACAGGGGGTGGGGTTCAATGAGCAGTTCTTC
D gene: TRBD1
J gene: TRBJ2-1
clone size: NA
V gene: TRBV6-5

CDR3 protein: CASSHDRSGLATQYF
CDR3 DNA: TGTGCCAGCAGCCACGACAGGTCTGGTTTGGCTACGCAGTATTTT
D gene: NA
J gene: TRBJ2-3
clone size: NA
V gene: TRBV6-5

CDR3 protein: CASKWGEVRTDTQYF
CDR3 DNA: TGTGCCAGCAAATGGGGAGAGGTCCGAACAGATACGCAGTATTTT
D gene: NA
J gene: TRBJ2-3
clone size: NA
V gene: TRBV2

CDR3 protein: CASSPTGGNTEAFF
CDR3 DNA: TGTGCCAGCAGCCCGACAGGGGGGAACACTGAAGCTTTCTTT
D gene: TRBD1
J gene: TRBJ1-1
clone size: NA
V gene: TRBV7-8

CDR3 protein: CASSVAPSSSYEQYF
CDR3 DNA: TGTGCCAGCAGCGTAGCCCCGTCGAGCTCCTACGAGCAGTACTTC
D gene: NA
J gene: TRBJ2-7
clone size: NA
V gene: TRBV9

CDR3 protein: CASRSGQGSSNEQYF
CDR3 DNA: TGTGCCAGCAGGTCGGGACAGGGCAGTTCCAACGAGCAGTACTTC
D gene: TRBD1
J gene: TRBJ2-7
clone size: NA
V gene: TRBV6-5

CDR3 protein: CASSPSVARTDTQYF
CDR3 DNA: TGCGCCAGCAGCCCTTCGGTAGCGCGCACAGATACGCAGTATTTT
D gene: NA
J gene: TRBJ2-3
clone size: NA
V gene: TRBV5-1

CDR3 protein: CASSIPTGELNAFF
CDR3 DNA: TGCGCCAGCAGCATCCCGACAGGGGAGCTTAACGCTTTCTTT
D gene: TRBD1
J gene: TRBJ1-1
clone size: NA
V gene: TRBV5-1

CDR3 protein: CASIGRGLDEQYF
CDR3 DNA: TGTGCCAGCATCGGCCGGGGACTGGACGAGCAGTACTTC
D gene: NA
J gene: TRBJ2-7
clone size: once
V gene: TRBV6-1

CDR3 protein: CATSPRRTGAGYTF
CDR3 DNA: TGTGCCACCAGCCCTCGTCGAACTGGGGCGGGCTACACCTTC
D gene: NA
J gene: TRBJ1-2
clone size: NA
V gene: TRBV15